The clone carrying this T cell receptor beta chain came up a few times. The CDR3 is 13 residues long. V was pared by 11 bases and J by 1 base, with 14 bases between. Germline loops: CDR1 SGHTA, CDR2 FQGNSA. The sample is drawn from a study of blood T cell repertoires in COVID-19. Study at large: Acute-phase and convalescent COVID-19 samples originated in the United States, Italy and Spain. Sources were T cells, B-cell-depleted T cells, or PBMCs; the material itself was cDNA or gDNA.

Authors' processing steps: Estimation of nucleated cell counts was performed using reference gene primer amplification. Assay: immunoSEQ multiplex PCR; the TCRdb copy retains only in-frame clones and omits some. V, J and clone size derive from that table, while D and trimming were established from the DNA sequence. The sample has about 46,000 clones, approximately 87% seen once; the top ten hold 15%. The clonotype originates from a human donor in a cohort sampled during active COVID-19. Sequencing was carried out using peripheral blood. This sequence joins TRBV7-2 and TRBJ1-2; possible D gene TRBD1, 5 bases. CDR3 bases: TGTGCCTCCAGGGCGGGGGTTAACTATGGCTACACCTTC. This codes for CASRAGVNYGYTF.